This T cell receptor beta chain was obtained from a study of blood T cell repertoires in COVID-19. Study at large: Samples of COVID-19 (acute and convalescent) were obtained from the United States, Italy and Spain. PBMCs, B-cell-depleted T cells, or T cells provided the cDNA or gDNA that made up the material.

As processed by the authors: Researchers report that nucleated cell counts were estimated from reference gene primer amplification. Profiling relied on immunoSEQ multiplex PCR, and the TCRdb table lists in-frame clones only, not all of them. From that table come the V and J calls and clone size; the DNA was used to work out D and trimming. The repertoire consists of about 120,000 clones, with 80% occurring once and the leading ten covering approximately 16%. Germline V CDR1 and CDR2: SGHDT, YYEEEE. Between the trimmed V and J ends, which lost 0 bases and 7 bases, there was a span of 11 bases. This CDR3 comprises 13 residues.

The rearrangement joins TRBV5-6 to TRBJ2-7, with a possible D match to TRBD1 (5 bases). The sample was peripheral blood. The TCR originated in a man aged 60-69 years with active or convalescent COVID-19. The CDR3 DNA reads TGTGCCAGCAGCTTGGGATCAGGGTCAGAGCAGTACTTC. Translation: CASSLGSGSEQYF.